This T cell receptor beta chain comes out of a study of PD-1 blockade in mismatch repair-deficient tumors (dated by TCRdb to 2015 to 2018). At the level of the whole study: Between September 2013 and 2016, the trial enrolled 85 to 100 consecutive patients with over nine mismatch repair-deficient cancer types, every one of whom had been previously treated and was progressing. Deep sequencing of TCR CDR3 regions was used to track tumor-associated T cell clones in peripheral blood of patients responding to PD-1 blockade. Broad study findings and their caveats: After pembrolizumab, tumor-resident clones, which were often undetectable in blood before treatment, expanded rapidly and then contracted, generally ahead of radiologic responses.

Mismatch repair deficiency in every enrolled patient was established by polymerase chain reaction or immunohistochemistry. TCR sequencing was performed for a few patients who responded to pembrolizumab therapy. The phase II trial prospectively tested pembrolizumab PD-1 blockade in advanced mismatch repair-deficient cancers regardless of tissue of origin. Peripheral blood T cell samples were collected serially, before PD-1 blockade began and at several time points afterward. The timing of each blood sample was reported as weeks after the first dose of pembrolizumab. Details on this clone: Its recognized antigen is unknown. Within one base of it there is no much larger clone, and no base qualities were kept.

Receptor amplification or capture employed the immunoSEQ multiplex PCR assay. As stored in TCRdb, this immuneACCESS dataset retains in-frame rearrangements with V and J assigned. A fraction of the clones does not appear; measured against another copy, unresolved V genes explain less than half of the discrepancy, and the remainder lacks a known reason. Counted in this sample were under 25,000 clones; 70% to 90% of them appeared once. The top ten clones comprise under 20% of the sample. The germline V gene specifies MNHEY as CDR1 and SVGAGI as CDR2. The V end loses 5 bases and the J end loses 7 bases, and a stretch of 15 bases separates them. There are 13 amino acids in the CDR3, from cysteine to phenylalanine inclusive. The CDR3 DNA has 39 bases and is translated from base 1.

The sequencing here drew on peripheral blood, taken 2 weeks after starting pembrolizumab. The V and J genes are TRBV6-5 and TRBJ2-7; the D gene cannot be named for sure. This clonotype was sampled from an adult with mismatch repair-deficient cancer. The CDR3 in this case is CASSPTVAGEQYF. In nucleotides, the sequence is TGTGCCAGCAGTCCTACGGTTGCTGGTGAGCAGTACTTC.